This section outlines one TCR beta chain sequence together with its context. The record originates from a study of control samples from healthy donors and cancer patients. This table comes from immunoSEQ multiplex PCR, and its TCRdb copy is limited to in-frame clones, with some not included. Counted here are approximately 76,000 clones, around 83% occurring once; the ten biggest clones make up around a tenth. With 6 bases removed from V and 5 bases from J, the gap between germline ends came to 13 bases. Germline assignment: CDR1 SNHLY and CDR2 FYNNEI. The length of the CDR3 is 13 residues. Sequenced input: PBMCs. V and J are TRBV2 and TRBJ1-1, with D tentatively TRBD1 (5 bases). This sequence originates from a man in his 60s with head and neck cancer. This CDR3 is CASRGLGGTEAFF. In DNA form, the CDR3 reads TGTGCCAGCAGGGGACTTGGGGGGACTGAAGCTTTCTTT.